The rows below give T cell receptor beta chains drawn from one sample of a study of blood T cell repertoires in COVID-19. Produced via immunoSEQ multiplex PCR; TCRdb's table is partial and in-frame only. The sample contains some 110,000 clones, roughly nine tenths of which appear only once. The sequencing input was peripheral blood. Receptors were obtained from an older man who had recovered from COVID-19. The conserved cysteine and the conserved F or W are not part of the CDR3 here. The D gene is left open where the match is weak.

CDR3aa: ASSLGTGGTDTQY
d_gene: TRBD1
j_gene: TRBJ2-3
v_gene: TRBV11-2

CDR3aa: ASSPGLAGEETQY
d_gene: TRBD2
j_gene: TRBJ2-5
v_gene: TRBV4-2

CDR3aa: ASSLQGAGNTIY
d_gene: TRBD1
j_gene: TRBJ1-3
v_gene: TRBV5-6

CDR3aa: ASTRDRGNYGYT
d_gene: TRBD1
j_gene: TRBJ1-2
v_gene: TRBV6-5

CDR3aa: ASSFRNYQPQH
d_gene: NA
j_gene: TRBJ1-5
v_gene: TRBV28

CDR3aa: ASSFQGAEETQY
d_gene: TRBD1
j_gene: TRBJ2-5
v_gene: TRBV5-8

CDR3aa: AWTRGDTQY
d_gene: NA
j_gene: TRBJ2-3
v_gene: TRBV30

CDR3aa: ATSDFETSTDTQY
d_gene: NA
j_gene: TRBJ2-3
v_gene: TRBV24-1

CDR3aa: ASSLASLAYEQY
d_gene: NA
j_gene: TRBJ2-7
v_gene: TRBV7-8

CDR3aa: ASSIRTSGANVLT
d_gene: NA
j_gene: TRBJ2-6
v_gene: TRBV19

CDR3aa: ASSPTGDHTEAF
d_gene: TRBD1
j_gene: TRBJ1-1
v_gene: TRBV9

CDR3aa: ASSWLSGTSGAGELF
d_gene: TRBD2
j_gene: TRBJ2-2
v_gene: TRBV5-1

CDR3aa: ASGVPINRGISTEAF
d_gene: TRBD1
j_gene: TRBJ1-1
v_gene: TRBV27

CDR3aa: ASSPGLAVVTQY
d_gene: TRBD2
j_gene: TRBJ2-5
v_gene: TRBV9

CDR3aa: ASSQISVLFGTSAHYEQY
d_gene: TRBD2
j_gene: TRBJ2-7
v_gene: TRBV23-1

CDR3aa: ASSYSPGAVGGYT
d_gene: NA
j_gene: TRBJ1-2
v_gene: TRBV6-6